The clone carrying this T cell receptor (beta chain) was counted once. The antigen remains undetermined. Unrecorded immune exposure was likely among donors, who were nominally healthy when sampled. With 60 Vbeta and 13 Jbeta primers, the PCR was carried out. Method: immunoSEQ multiplex PCR; TCRdb's copy keeps in-frame clones and lacks some. The sample includes more than 90,000 clones, 76% of them seen just once. CDR3 length: 16 residues. The junction had 9 bases not matched to a gene; V was cut back by 1 base and J by 7 bases. The germline V gene encodes CDR1 MGHRA and CDR2 YSYEKL. This entry belongs to a study of cytomegalovirus exposure and HLA in healthy donors. Study-level points and caveats: Across donors, presence/absence analyses took sequencing depth to be roughly uniform. As confirmed in vitro, a few CMV-associated chains were specific for CMV antigens. A later analysis showed HLA-associated TCR beta chains outstripping equally common others in clonal expansion.

Sequencing was done on a sample of PBMCs. This chain uses TRBV4-1 with TRBJ2-1; 8 bases agree with TRBD2. The clonotype originates from a man in his forties or fifties in good health and CMV-seronegative. The CDR3 loop is CASSQVPGTSHNEQFF. Here the CDR3 DNA reads TGCGCCAGCAGCCAAGTCCCCGGGACTAGTCATAATGAGCAGTTCTTC.